These T cell receptor beta chains were read from a single sample in a study of T cells in localized non-small cell lung cancer. Method: immunoSEQ multiplex PCR; TCRdb's copy keeps in-frame clones and lacks some. The sample has about 59,000 clones; around 90% are singletons. The sample here was peripheral blood, taken before any cancer treatment. Receptors were obtained from a man aged 40-75 years with stage I squamous cell lung carcinoma. Both conserved end residues are part of each CDR3. The D gene is left open where the match is weak. Clone size is given for some rows only: seen once, a few or many times, or a class if the clone is expanded.

V gene: TRBV15; D gene: TRBD1; clone size: NA; J gene: TRBJ2-5; CDR3 length: 18; CDR3 DNA: TGTGCCACCAGCAATTGGCCTCTAGGTGACAGGGGGCAAGAGACCCAGTACTTC; CDR3 protein: CATSNWPLGDRGQETQYF
V gene: TRBV28; D gene: NA; clone size: NA; J gene: TRBJ1-5; CDR3 length: 12; CDR3 DNA: TGTGCCAGCGGAGGGGCGAATCAGCCCCAGCATTTT; CDR3 protein: CASGGANQPQHF
V gene: TRBV19; D gene: NA; clone size: NA; J gene: TRBJ1-2; CDR3 length: 17; CDR3 DNA: TGTGCCAGTAGCAATCTGGGGACATATTCCCTGGACTATGGCTACACCTTC; CDR3 protein: CASSNLGTYSLDYGYTF
V gene: TRBV29-1; D gene: NA; clone size: few; J gene: TRBJ2-1; CDR3 length: 12; CDR3 DNA: TGCAGCGTGCGACCGGTGGGCAATGAGCAGTTCTTC; CDR3 protein: CSVRPVGNEQFF
V gene: TRBV11-2; D gene: TRBD1; clone size: NA; J gene: TRBJ1-5; CDR3 length: 19; CDR3 DNA: TGTGCCAGCAGCTTACTGACCATTGGGGGACAGGGGGGGAATCAGCCCCAGCATTTT; CDR3 protein: CASSLLTIGGQGGNQPQHF
V gene: TRBV7-9; D gene: TRBD2; clone size: NA; J gene: TRBJ2-1; CDR3 length: 17; CDR3 DNA: TGTGCCAGCAGCCCCCTTGGGGGGGGTCGAAAAAGGGGTGAGCAGTTCTTC; CDR3 protein: CASSPLGGGRKRGEQFF
V gene: TRBV11-2; D gene: NA; clone size: NA; J gene: TRBJ2-7; CDR3 length: 13; CDR3 DNA: TGTGCCAGCACCCCGGGCGCCGAATACGAGCAGTACTTC; CDR3 protein: CASTPGAEYEQYF
V gene: TRBV19; D gene: TRBD1; clone size: NA; J gene: TRBJ2-5; CDR3 length: 13; CDR3 DNA: TGTGCCAGTAGTACGGGACAGCAAGAGACCCAGTACTTC; CDR3 protein: CASSTGQQETQYF
V gene: TRBV28; D gene: TRBD2; clone size: NA; J gene: TRBJ2-1; CDR3 length: 15; CDR3 DNA: TGTGCCAGCAGTTTGGGTAGCGGGAGAAGGAATGAGCAGTTCTTC; CDR3 protein: CASSLGSGRRNEQFF
V gene: TRBV6-4; D gene: NA; clone size: once; J gene: TRBJ1-5; CDR3 length: 13; CDR3 DNA: TGTGCCAGCAGTGAGCAGGTTAATCAGCCCCAGCATTTT; CDR3 protein: CASSEQVNQPQHF
V gene: TRBV27; D gene: TRBD2; clone size: NA; J gene: TRBJ2-7; CDR3 length: 14; CDR3 DNA: TGTGCCAGCAGTTTTCAGCGGGAGGAATACGAGCAGTACTTC; CDR3 protein: CASSFQREEYEQYF
V gene: TRBV11-3; D gene: NA; clone size: NA; J gene: TRBJ2-3; CDR3 length: 15; CDR3 DNA: TGTGCCAGCAGCTTATCGCGGGGTAGCACAGATACGCAGTATTTT; CDR3 protein: CASSLSRGSTDTQYF
V gene: TRBV6-6; D gene: TRBD2; clone size: NA; J gene: TRBJ2-7; CDR3 length: 14; CDR3 DNA: TGTGCCAGCAGTTCTCCGGGACTACTCTACGAGCAGTACTTC; CDR3 protein: CASSSPGLLYEQYF
V gene: TRBV7-8; D gene: NA; clone size: once; J gene: TRBJ2-7; CDR3 length: 12; CDR3 DNA: TGTGCCAGCAGCTTAGACAGGAACGAGCAGTACTTC; CDR3 protein: CASSLDRNEQYF
V gene: TRBV18; D gene: NA; clone size: NA; J gene: TRBJ2-2; CDR3 length: 15; CDR3 DNA: TGTGCCAGCTCTTATGGACAGTCGAACACCGGGGAGCTGTTTTTT; CDR3 protein: CASSYGQSNTGELFF
V gene: TRBV6-5; D gene: NA; clone size: NA; J gene: TRBJ2-7; CDR3 length: 13; CDR3 DNA: TGTGCCAGCAGGGTACAGGGAAGGGGCGAGCAGTACTTC; CDR3 protein: CASRVQGRGEQYF
V gene: TRBV7-3; D gene: TRBD2; clone size: once; J gene: TRBJ2-3; CDR3 length: 15; CDR3 DNA: TGTGCCAGCAGCTTCGGCGGGAGGGCCCCAGATACGCAGTATTTT; CDR3 protein: CASSFGGRAPDTQYF
V gene: TRBV28; D gene: NA; clone size: NA; J gene: TRBJ1-1; CDR3 length: 14; CDR3 DNA: TGTGCCAGCAGCTCCCGAGTAAGGAGGTCCGAAGCTTTCTTT; CDR3 protein: CASSSRVRRSEAFF
V gene: TRBV11-2; D gene: NA; clone size: once; J gene: TRBJ2-2; CDR3 length: 13; CDR3 DNA: TGTGCCAGCAGCCTGATCAACACCGGGGAGCTGTTTTTT; CDR3 protein: CASSLINTGELFF
V gene: TRBV11-2; D gene: NA; clone size: NA; J gene: TRBJ2-1; CDR3 length: 10; CDR3 DNA: TGTGCCAGCAGCTCCCCAGAGCAGTTCTTC; CDR3 protein: CASSSPEQFF
V gene: TRBV4-1; D gene: NA; clone size: NA; J gene: TRBJ2-5; CDR3 length: 17; CDR3 DNA: TGCGCCAGCAGCCACGCCCTAGGGAGGACTAAGGGGGAGACCCAGTACTTC; CDR3 protein: CASSHALGRTKGETQYF
V gene: TRBV29-1; D gene: NA; clone size: NA; J gene: TRBJ1-2; CDR3 length: 13; CDR3 DNA: TGCAGCGTTCAAGGGCAGACAAACTATGGCTACACCTTC; CDR3 protein: CSVQGQTNYGYTF
V gene: TRBV5-5; D gene: NA; clone size: NA; J gene: TRBJ2-3; CDR3 length: 16; CDR3 DNA: TGTGCCAGCAGCTTGGCCGGGAGTCAGGGGACAGATACGCAGTATTTT; CDR3 protein: CASSLAGSQGTDTQYF
V gene: TRBV6-5; D gene: NA; clone size: NA; J gene: TRBJ1-1; CDR3 length: 14; CDR3 DNA: TGTGCCAGCAGTCCCGTGAGAGGGTCCACTGAAGCTTTCTTT; CDR3 protein: CASSPVRGSTEAFF
V gene: TRBV6-1; D gene: NA; clone size: NA; J gene: TRBJ1-6; CDR3 length: 16; CDR3 DNA: TGTGCCAGCAGTGAAGGCCCAAGCCCAACGGGTTCACCCCTCCACTTT; CDR3 protein: CASSEGPSPTGSPLHF
V gene: TRBV9; D gene: TRBD1; clone size: NA; J gene: TRBJ2-7; CDR3 length: 15; CDR3 DNA: TGTGCCAGCAGCCTTGGACAGGGACCCTCCTACGAGCAGTACTTC; CDR3 protein: CASSLGQGPSYEQYF
V gene: TRBV11-2; D gene: NA; clone size: few; J gene: TRBJ2-7; CDR3 length: 14; CDR3 DNA: TGTGCCAGCAGCTCGGACGCGAGCTCCTACGAGCAGTACTTC; CDR3 protein: CASSSDASSYEQYF
V gene: TRBV2; D gene: NA; clone size: few; J gene: TRBJ1-1; CDR3 length: 12; CDR3 DNA: TGTGCCAGCATAGTCACGAACACTGAAGCTTTCTTT; CDR3 protein: CASIVTNTEAFF
V gene: TRBV14; D gene: NA; clone size: NA; J gene: TRBJ2-1; CDR3 length: 16; CDR3 DNA: TGTGCCAGCAGCCAAGTAGTCGGGAGCGCCTACAATGAGCAGTTCTTC; CDR3 protein: CASSQVVGSAYNEQFF
V gene: TRBV5-1; D gene: NA; clone size: NA; J gene: TRBJ1-5; CDR3 length: 13; CDR3 DNA: TGCGCCAGCAGCTTGGCGGGAGATCAGCCCCAGCATTTT; CDR3 protein: CASSLAGDQPQHF
V gene: TRBV30; D gene: NA; clone size: NA; J gene: TRBJ2-3; CDR3 length: 15; CDR3 DNA: TGTGCCTGGACCCCTTCCGGTCTACGAGGGGATACGCAGTATTTT; CDR3 protein: CAWTPSGLRGDTQYF
V gene: TRBV7-2; D gene: NA; clone size: NA; J gene: TRBJ2-2; CDR3 length: 13; CDR3 DNA: TGTGCCAGCAGCCCCAACAGAGCCGGGGAGCTGTTTTTT; CDR3 protein: CASSPNRAGELFF
V gene: TRBV19; D gene: NA; clone size: NA; J gene: TRBJ2-1; CDR3 length: 14; CDR3 DNA: TGTGCCAGTAGTATAGTGCACAGCAACAATGAGCAGTTCTTC; CDR3 protein: CASSIVHSNNEQFF
V gene: TRBV5-1; D gene: NA; clone size: once; J gene: TRBJ1-2; CDR3 length: 18; CDR3 DNA: TGCGCCAGCAGGTCTCCGGAGAAATCCCCGCATTCCCACTATGGCTACACCTTC; CDR3 protein: CASRSPEKSPHSHYGYTF
V gene: TRBV19; D gene: NA; clone size: once; J gene: TRBJ2-7; CDR3 length: 16; CDR3 DNA: TGTGCCAGTAGTATCCAGGGGCCTACCAAGGGCTACGAGCAGTACTTC; CDR3 protein: CASSIQGPTKGYEQYF
V gene: TRBV10-3; D gene: NA; clone size: NA; J gene: TRBJ2-7; CDR3 length: 13; CDR3 DNA: TGTGCCATCAGTGCTTTACAGGGCGGCGAGCAGTACTTC; CDR3 protein: CAISALQGGEQYF
V gene: TRBV7-2; D gene: NA; clone size: NA; J gene: TRBJ2-5; CDR3 length: 12; CDR3 DNA: TGTGCCAGCAGCCCGGCCGAAGAGACCCAGTACTTC; CDR3 protein: CASSPAEETQYF
V gene: TRBV19; D gene: TRBD1; clone size: NA; J gene: TRBJ2-3; CDR3 length: 14; CDR3 DNA: TGTGCCAGTCATCAGGGGGCCCACACAGATACGCAGTATTTT; CDR3 protein: CASHQGAHTDTQYF
V gene: TRBV28; D gene: NA; clone size: NA; J gene: TRBJ1-1; CDR3 length: 12; CDR3 DNA: TGTGCCAGCAGTTCGGGGGACACTGAAGCTTTCTTT; CDR3 protein: CASSSGDTEAFF
V gene: TRBV19; D gene: NA; clone size: NA; J gene: TRBJ1-1; CDR3 length: 13; CDR3 DNA: TGTGCCAGTAGTACACAGAGTAGCACTGAAGCTTTCTTT; CDR3 protein: CASSTQSSTEAFF
V gene: TRBV7-9; D gene: NA; clone size: once; J gene: TRBJ1-2; CDR3 length: 13; CDR3 DNA: TGTGCCAGCAGCGTAGAAGGGGGATATGGCTACACCTTC; CDR3 protein: CASSVEGGYGYTF
V gene: TRBV14; D gene: NA; clone size: NA; J gene: TRBJ2-7; CDR3 length: 15; CDR3 DNA: TGTGCCAGCAGCCCAAGACTAGATTTGGGGGTTGAGCAGTACTTC; CDR3 protein: CASSPRLDLGVEQYF
V gene: TRBV7-9; D gene: NA; clone size: few; J gene: TRBJ2-1; CDR3 length: 14; CDR3 DNA: TGTGCCAGCAGCCACTCCTGGGCGCGGAATGAGCAGTTCTTC; CDR3 protein: CASSHSWARNEQFF
V gene: TRBV25-1; D gene: NA; clone size: NA; J gene: TRBJ2-1; CDR3 length: 11; CDR3 DNA: TGTGCCAGCAGTGATGTCTATGAGCAGTTCTTC; CDR3 protein: CASSDVYEQFF
V gene: TRBV5-1; D gene: NA; clone size: NA; J gene: TRBJ1-4; CDR3 length: 12; CDR3 DNA: TGCGCCAGCTACAGTGAAAATGAAAAACTGTTTTTT; CDR3 protein: CASYSENEKLFF
V gene: TRBV18; D gene: NA; clone size: NA; J gene: TRBJ1-4; CDR3 length: 13; CDR3 DNA: TGTGCCAGCTCACCACCGTCGAAAGGCGAACTGTTTTTT; CDR3 protein: CASSPPSKGELFF
V gene: TRBV6-1; D gene: NA; clone size: NA; J gene: TRBJ1-1; CDR3 length: 14; CDR3 DNA: TGTGCCAGCAGCGAAAGGTATGGGGGGACTGAAGCTTTCTTT; CDR3 protein: CASSERYGGTEAFF
V gene: TRBV7-3; D gene: NA; clone size: NA; J gene: TRBJ2-3; CDR3 length: 15; CDR3 DNA: TGTGCCAGCAGCTTAGGGATTACTAGCACAGATACGCAGTATTTT; CDR3 protein: CASSLGITSTDTQYF
V gene: TRBV2; D gene: NA; clone size: NA; J gene: TRBJ2-7; CDR3 length: 15; CDR3 DNA: TGTGCCAGCAGTGATCGGGACCGGAGACGCTACGAGCAGTACTTC; CDR3 protein: CASSDRDRRRYEQYF
V gene: TRBV9; D gene: TRBD1; clone size: NA; J gene: TRBJ2-7; CDR3 length: 15; CDR3 DNA: TGTGCCAGCAGCGTACAGGGGGAGAGCCTTGACGAGCAGTACTTC; CDR3 protein: CASSVQGESLDEQYF
V gene: TRBV7-2; D gene: NA; clone size: NA; J gene: TRBJ2-7; CDR3 length: 16; CDR3 DNA: TGTGCCAGCAGCTTAGAAAACTACTATGGATCTGACGAGCAGTACTTC; CDR3 protein: CASSLENYYGSDEQYF
V gene: TRBV19; D gene: NA; clone size: once; J gene: TRBJ2-5; CDR3 length: 13; CDR3 DNA: TGTGCCAGTAGTGGCTCTATCCAAGAGACCCAGTACTTC; CDR3 protein: CASSGSIQETQYF
V gene: TRBV7-8; D gene: NA; clone size: NA; J gene: TRBJ2-1; CDR3 length: 16; CDR3 DNA: TGTGCCAGCAGCCCTTCAGGAGGGGGTTCCTACAATGAGCAGTTCTTC; CDR3 protein: CASSPSGGGSYNEQFF
V gene: TRBV4-3; D gene: TRBD2; clone size: NA; J gene: TRBJ2-3; CDR3 length: 14; CDR3 DNA: TGCGCCAGCAGCCAAATTCCTAGCGGGAGAACGCAGTATTTT; CDR3 protein: CASSQIPSGRTQYF
V gene: TRBV9; D gene: TRBD2; clone size: NA; J gene: TRBJ2-1; CDR3 length: 16; CDR3 DNA: TGTGCCAGCAGCGTAGAGGGGAGGGGCTCCTACAATGAGCAGTTCTTC; CDR3 protein: CASSVEGRGSYNEQFF
V gene: TRBV5-1; D gene: TRBD1; clone size: NA; J gene: TRBJ2-5; CDR3 length: 16; CDR3 DNA: TGCGCCAGCAGCTTGGCATCGGGACAGGGAACGGAGACCCAGTACTTC; CDR3 protein: CASSLASGQGTETQYF
V gene: TRBV13; D gene: NA; clone size: NA; J gene: TRBJ2-3; CDR3 length: 11; CDR3 DNA: TGTGCCAGCAGCTTAAGAGATACGCAGTATTTT; CDR3 protein: CASSLRDTQYF
V gene: TRBV15; D gene: NA; clone size: NA; J gene: TRBJ1-2; CDR3 length: 16; CDR3 DNA: TGTGCCACCAGCAGAGACCCATCAGGAGTTAACTATGGCTACACCTTC; CDR3 protein: CATSRDPSGVNYGYTF
V gene: TRBV4-2; D gene: NA; clone size: NA; J gene: TRBJ2-5; CDR3 length: 15; CDR3 DNA: TGTGCCAGCAGCCAATTTCTCGGGGCTCAAGAGACCCAGTACTTC; CDR3 protein: CASSQFLGAQETQYF